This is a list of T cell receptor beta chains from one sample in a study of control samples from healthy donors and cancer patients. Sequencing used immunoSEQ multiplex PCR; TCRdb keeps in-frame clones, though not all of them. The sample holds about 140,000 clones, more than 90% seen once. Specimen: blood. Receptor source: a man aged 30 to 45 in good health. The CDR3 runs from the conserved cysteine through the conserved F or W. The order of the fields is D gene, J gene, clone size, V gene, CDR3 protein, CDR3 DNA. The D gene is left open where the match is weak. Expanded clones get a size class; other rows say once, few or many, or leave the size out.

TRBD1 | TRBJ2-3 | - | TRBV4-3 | CASSLFWDSNTDTQYF | TGCGCCAGCAGCCTGTTTTGGGACAGCAACACAGATACGCAGTATTTT
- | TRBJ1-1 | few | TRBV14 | CASSQDLMTEVDEAFF | TGTGCCAGCAGCCAAGATTTAATGACGGAGGTCGATGAAGCTTTCTTT
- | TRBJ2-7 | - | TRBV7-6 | CASSRGSLYEQYF | TGTGCCAGCAGCCGAGGTTCCCTCTACGAGCAGTACTTC
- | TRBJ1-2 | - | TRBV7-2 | CASSLNQRLYGYTF | TGTGCCAGCAGCTTAAATCAGAGACTGTATGGCTACACCTTC
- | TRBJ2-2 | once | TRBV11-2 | CASSLWVSNTGELFF | TGTGCCAGCAGCTTATGGGTTTCGAACACCGGGGAGCTGTTTTTT
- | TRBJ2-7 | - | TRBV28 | CASSSSLPLPEQYF | TGTGCCAGCAGTTCCTCTCTCCCCCTTCCCGAGCAGTACTTC
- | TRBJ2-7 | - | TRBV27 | CASSLPGLSYEQYF | TGTGCCAGCAGTCTCCCTGGGCTATCCTACGAGCAGTACTTC
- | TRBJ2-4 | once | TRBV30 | CAWSIGVGKNIQYF | TGTGCCTGGAGTATTGGGGTTGGCAAAAACATTCAGTACTTC
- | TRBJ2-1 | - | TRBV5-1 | CASSTGPENNEQFF | TGCGCCAGCAGCACGGGTCCAGAGAACAATGAGCAGTTCTTC
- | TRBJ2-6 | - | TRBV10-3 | CAISEESGANVLTF | TGTGCCATCAGTGAGGAATCTGGGGCCAACGTCCTGACTTTC
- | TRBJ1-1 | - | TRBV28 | CASSPVTARNSEAFF | TGTGCCAGCAGTCCGGTGACAGCTAGGAACTCTGAAGCTTTCTTT
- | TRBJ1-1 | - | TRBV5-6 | CASSLVRSGAFF | TGTGCCAGCAGCCTAGTTAGGTCCGGAGCTTTCTTT
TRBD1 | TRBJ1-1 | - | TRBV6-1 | CASSEARQGFEAFF | TGTGCCAGCAGTGAAGCACGACAGGGGTTTGAAGCTTTCTTT
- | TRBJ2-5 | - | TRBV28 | CASRLDRAREGQETQYF | TGTGCCAGCAGACTGGACAGGGCGCGGGAGGGTCAAGAGACCCAGTACTTC
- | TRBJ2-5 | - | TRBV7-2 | CASSLASQGLLETQYF | TGTGCCAGCAGCTTAGCATCCCAGGGTCTTTTAGAGACCCAGTACTTC
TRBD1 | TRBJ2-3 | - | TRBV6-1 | CASSEVDRGLYF | TGTGCCAGCAGTGAGGTCGACAGGGGTTTGTATTTT
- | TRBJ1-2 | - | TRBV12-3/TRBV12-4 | CASSLSVDYGYTF | TGTGCCAGCAGTTTGTCAGTAGACTATGGCTACACCTTC
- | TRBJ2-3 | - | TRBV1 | CTSSHVTSGRPDTQYF | TGCACCAGCAGCCATGTGACTAGCGGGAGACCAGATACGCAGTATTTT
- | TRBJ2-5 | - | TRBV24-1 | CATSDLSGDQETQYF | TGTGCCACCAGTGATTTAAGCGGCGATCAAGAGACCCAGTACTTC
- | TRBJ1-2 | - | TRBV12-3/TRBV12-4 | CASTVALNYGYTF | TGTGCCAGCACGGTCGCTTTAAACTATGGCTACACCTTC
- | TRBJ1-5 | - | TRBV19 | CASSTGGRGNQPQHF | TGTGCCAGTAGCACCGGGGGTAGGGGCAATCAGCCCCAGCATTTT
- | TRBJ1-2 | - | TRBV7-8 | CASSLVEGRQANYGYTF | TGTGCCAGCAGCTTAGTCGAGGGCCGACAGGCCAACTATGGCTACACCTTC
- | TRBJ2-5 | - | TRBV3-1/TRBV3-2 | CASSPLGVQETQYF | TGTGCCAGCAGCCCCCTTGGGGTCCAAGAGACCCAGTACTTC
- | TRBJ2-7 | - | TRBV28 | CASSRDRVGGQYF | TGTGCCAGCAGTCGAGACAGGGTGGGGGGGCAGTACTTC
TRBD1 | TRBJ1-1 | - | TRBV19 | CASSSGQGARAFF | TGTGCCAGTAGTTCGGGACAGGGGGCGAGAGCTTTCTTT
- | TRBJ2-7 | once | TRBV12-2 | CASRFPGQGAPEAYEQYF | TGTGCAAGTCGCTTCCCGGGACAGGGGGCTCCCGAGGCCTACGAGCAGTACTTC
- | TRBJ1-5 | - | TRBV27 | CASSLAYSYNQPQHF | TGTGCCAGCAGTCTAGCCTATTCGTACAATCAGCCCCAGCATTTT
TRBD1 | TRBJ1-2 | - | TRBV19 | CASSTGTGGVLWANYGYTF | TGTGCCAGTAGTACGGGGACAGGGGGCGTTTTATGGGCCAACTATGGCTACACCTTC
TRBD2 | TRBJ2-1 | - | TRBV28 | CASSLSSGNYNEQFF | TGTGCCAGCAGTTTATCTAGCGGAAACTACAATGAGCAGTTCTTC